This TCR beta chain derives from a study of PD-L1 blockade in urothelial cancer. The wider study: The patients first took atezolizumab in about 2014, receiving 1,200 mg intravenously every 3 weeks. Peripheral blood specimens exhibited a median yield of around 140,000 T cells.

The CDR3 contains 15 residues. CDR1 is MDHEN, CDR2 SYDVKM, per germline. The V segment lost 4 bases and the J segment 8 bases; nucleotides outside the gene matches: 8. The table came from immunoSEQ multiplex PCR; TCRdb's copy has only in-frame clones and leaves some out. The table records some 74,000 clones, approximately 80% of them present only once. Time point here: pretreatment peripheral blood. The receptor was derived from a man between 35 and 55 years old with urothelial cancer. The chain employs TRBV28 and TRBJ2-2, with TRBD1 matching over 9 bases. Sequencing used PBMCs, obtained around atezolizumab (anti-PD-L1) treatment. CDR3 nucleotide sequence: TGTGCCAGCAGTTCCCGGGACAGGGCTGAAGGGGAGCTGTTTTTT. Translating gives CASSSRDRAEGELFF.